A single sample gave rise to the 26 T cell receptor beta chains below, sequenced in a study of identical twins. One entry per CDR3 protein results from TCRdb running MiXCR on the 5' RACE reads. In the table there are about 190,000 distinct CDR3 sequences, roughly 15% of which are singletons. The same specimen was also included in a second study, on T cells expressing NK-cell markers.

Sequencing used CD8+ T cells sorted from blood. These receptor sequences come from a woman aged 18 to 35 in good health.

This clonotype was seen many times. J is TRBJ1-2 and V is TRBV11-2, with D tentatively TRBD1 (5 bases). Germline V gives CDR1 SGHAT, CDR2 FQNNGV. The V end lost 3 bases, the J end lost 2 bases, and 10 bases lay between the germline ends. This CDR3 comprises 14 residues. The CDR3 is CASSFGASNYGYTF. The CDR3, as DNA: TGTGCCAGCAGCTTCGGGGCATCCAACTATGGCTACACCTTC. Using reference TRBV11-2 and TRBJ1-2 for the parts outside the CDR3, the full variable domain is EAGVAQSPRYKIIEKRQSVAFWCNPISGHATLYWYQQILGQGPKLLIQFQNNGVVDDSQLPKDRFSAERLKGVDSTLKIQPAKLEDSAVYLCASSFGASNYGYTFGSGTRLTVV.

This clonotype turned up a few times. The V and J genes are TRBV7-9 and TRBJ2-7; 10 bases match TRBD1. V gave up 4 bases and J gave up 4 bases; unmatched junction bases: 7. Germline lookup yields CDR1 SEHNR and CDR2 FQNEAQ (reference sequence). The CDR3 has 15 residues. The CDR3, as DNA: TGTGCCAGCAGCTCATCCCGGGACAGGGGTTACGAGCAGTACTTC. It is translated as CASSSSRDRGYEQYF.

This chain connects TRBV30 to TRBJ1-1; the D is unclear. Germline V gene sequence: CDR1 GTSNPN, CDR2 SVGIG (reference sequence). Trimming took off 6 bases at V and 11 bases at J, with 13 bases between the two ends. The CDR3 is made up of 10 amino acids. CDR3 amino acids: CACSGFSAFF. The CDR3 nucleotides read TGTGCCTGCTCGGGGTTTTCGGCTTTCTTT.

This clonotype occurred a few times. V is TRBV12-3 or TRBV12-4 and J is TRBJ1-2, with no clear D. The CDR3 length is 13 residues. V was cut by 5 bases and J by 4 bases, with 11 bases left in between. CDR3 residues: CASSPLGSYGYTF. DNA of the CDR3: TGTGCCAGCAGTCCGTTGGGTTCCTATGGCTACACCTTC.

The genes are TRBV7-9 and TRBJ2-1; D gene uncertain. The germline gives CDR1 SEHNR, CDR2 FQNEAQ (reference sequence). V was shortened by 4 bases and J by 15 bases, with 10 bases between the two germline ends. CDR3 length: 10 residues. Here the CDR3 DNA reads TGTGCCAGCAGCTCGCTGACCCTGTTCTTC. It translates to CASSSLTLFF.

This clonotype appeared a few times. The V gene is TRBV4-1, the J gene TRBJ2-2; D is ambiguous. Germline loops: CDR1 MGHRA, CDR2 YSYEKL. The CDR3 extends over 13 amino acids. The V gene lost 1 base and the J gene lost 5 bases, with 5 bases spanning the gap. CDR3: CASSQAETGELFF. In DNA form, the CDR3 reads TGCGCCAGCAGCCAAGCCGAAACCGGGGAGCTGTTTTTT.

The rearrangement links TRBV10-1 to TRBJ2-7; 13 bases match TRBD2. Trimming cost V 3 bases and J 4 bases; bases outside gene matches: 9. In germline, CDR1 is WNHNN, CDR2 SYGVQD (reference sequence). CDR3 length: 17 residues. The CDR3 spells CASSDLGLAGSCYEQYF. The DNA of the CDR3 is TGCGCCAGCAGTGATTTGGGACTAGCGGGGAGCTGTTACGAGCAGTACTTC.

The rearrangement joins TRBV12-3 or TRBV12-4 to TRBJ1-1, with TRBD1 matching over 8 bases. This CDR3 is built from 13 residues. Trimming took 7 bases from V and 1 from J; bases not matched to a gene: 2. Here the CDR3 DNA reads TGTGCCAGCAACACAGGGGGGAACACTGAAGCTTTCTTT. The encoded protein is CASNTGGNTEAFF.

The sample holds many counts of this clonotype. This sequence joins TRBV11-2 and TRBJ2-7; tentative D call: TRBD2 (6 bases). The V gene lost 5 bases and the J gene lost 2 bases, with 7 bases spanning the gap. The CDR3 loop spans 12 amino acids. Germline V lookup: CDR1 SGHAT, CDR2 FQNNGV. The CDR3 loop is CASSGGTYEQYF. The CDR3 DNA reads TGTGCCAGCAGCGGGGGGACCTACGAGCAGTACTTC.

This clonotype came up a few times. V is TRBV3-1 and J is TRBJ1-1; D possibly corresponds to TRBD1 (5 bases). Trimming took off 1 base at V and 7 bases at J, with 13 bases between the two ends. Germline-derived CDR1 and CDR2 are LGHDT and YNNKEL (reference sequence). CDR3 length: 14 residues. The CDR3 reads CASSQGQGVREAFF. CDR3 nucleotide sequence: TGTGCCAGCAGCCAAGGCCAGGGTGTACGTGAAGCTTTCTTT.

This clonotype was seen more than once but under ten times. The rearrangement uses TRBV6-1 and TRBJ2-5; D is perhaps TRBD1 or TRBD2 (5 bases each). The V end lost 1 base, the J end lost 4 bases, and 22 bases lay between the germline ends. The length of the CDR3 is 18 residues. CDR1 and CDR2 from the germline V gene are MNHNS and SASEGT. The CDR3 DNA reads TGTGCCAGCAGTGAAGTGGTAGGGGACCGAGCGAGTAGAGAGACCCAGTACTTC. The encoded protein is CASSEVVGDRASRETQYF.

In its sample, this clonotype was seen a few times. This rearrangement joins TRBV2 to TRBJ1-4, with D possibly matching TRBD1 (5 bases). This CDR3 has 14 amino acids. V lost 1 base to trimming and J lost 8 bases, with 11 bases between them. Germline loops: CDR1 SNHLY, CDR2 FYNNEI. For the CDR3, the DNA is TGTGCCAGCAGTGAAGGGCAGGGAAGCGAAAAACTGTTTTTT. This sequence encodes CASSEGQGSEKLFF.

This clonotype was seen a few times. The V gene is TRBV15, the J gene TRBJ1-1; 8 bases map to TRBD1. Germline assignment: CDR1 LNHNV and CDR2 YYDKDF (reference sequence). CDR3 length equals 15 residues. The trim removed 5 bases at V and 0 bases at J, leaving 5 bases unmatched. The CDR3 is CATSGRTGMNTEAFF. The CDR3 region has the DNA TGTGCCACCAGCGGAAGGACAGGGATGAACACTGAAGCTTTCTTT.

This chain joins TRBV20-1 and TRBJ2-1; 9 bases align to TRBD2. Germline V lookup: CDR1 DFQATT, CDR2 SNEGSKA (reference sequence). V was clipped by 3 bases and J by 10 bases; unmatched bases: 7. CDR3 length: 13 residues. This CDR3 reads CSASVAGEWEQFF. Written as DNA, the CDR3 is TGCAGTGCTAGTGTAGCGGGGGAGTGGGAGCAGTTCTTC.

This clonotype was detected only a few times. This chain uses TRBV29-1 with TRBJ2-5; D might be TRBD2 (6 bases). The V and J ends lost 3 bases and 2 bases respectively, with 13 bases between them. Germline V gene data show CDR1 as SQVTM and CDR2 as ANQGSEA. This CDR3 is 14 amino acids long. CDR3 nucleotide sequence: TGCAGCGTTGACAATTGGGACTTTCAAGAGACCCAGTACTTC. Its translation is CSVDNWDFQETQYF. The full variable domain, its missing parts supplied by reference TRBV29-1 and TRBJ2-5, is SAVISQKPSRDICQRGTSLTIQCQVDSQVTMMFWYRQQPGQSLTLIATANQGSEATYESGFVIDKFPISRPNLTFSTLTVSNMSPEDSSIYLCSVDNWDFQETQYFGPGTRLLVL.

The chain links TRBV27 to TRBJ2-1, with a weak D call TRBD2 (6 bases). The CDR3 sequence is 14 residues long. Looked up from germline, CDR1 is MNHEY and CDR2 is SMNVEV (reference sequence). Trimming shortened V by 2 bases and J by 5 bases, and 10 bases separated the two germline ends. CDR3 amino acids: CASSLTAGNNEQFF. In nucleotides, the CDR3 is TGTGCCAGCAGTTTAACGGCGGGGAACAATGAGCAGTTCTTC.

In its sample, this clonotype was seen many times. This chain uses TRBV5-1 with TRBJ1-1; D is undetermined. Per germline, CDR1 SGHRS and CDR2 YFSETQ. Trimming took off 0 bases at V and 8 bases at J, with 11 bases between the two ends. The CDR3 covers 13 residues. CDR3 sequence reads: CASSLAGRIEAFF. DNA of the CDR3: TGCGCCAGCAGCTTGGCGGGTCGGATCGAAGCTTTCTTT.

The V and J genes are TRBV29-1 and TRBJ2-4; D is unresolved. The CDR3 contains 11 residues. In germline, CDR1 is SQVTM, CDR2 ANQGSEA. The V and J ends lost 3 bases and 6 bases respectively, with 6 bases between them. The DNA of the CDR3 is TGCAGCGTTGAGTGGGGAAACATTCAGTACTTC. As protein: CSVEWGNIQYF.

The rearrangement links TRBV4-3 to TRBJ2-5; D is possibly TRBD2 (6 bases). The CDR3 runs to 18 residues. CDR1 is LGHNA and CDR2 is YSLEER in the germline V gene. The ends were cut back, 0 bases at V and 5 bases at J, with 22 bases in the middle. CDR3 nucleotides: TGCGCCAGCAGCCAAGATCCGCTCAGCGGGTACCTTGAGGAGACCCAGTACTTC. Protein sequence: CASSQDPLSGYLEETQYF.

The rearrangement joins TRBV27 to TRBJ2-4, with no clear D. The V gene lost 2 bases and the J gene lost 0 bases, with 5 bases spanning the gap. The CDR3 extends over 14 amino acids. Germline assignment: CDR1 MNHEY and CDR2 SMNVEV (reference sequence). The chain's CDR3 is CASSLSIAKNIQYF. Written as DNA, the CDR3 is TGTGCCAGCAGTTTAAGTATAGCCAAAAACATTCAGTACTTC.

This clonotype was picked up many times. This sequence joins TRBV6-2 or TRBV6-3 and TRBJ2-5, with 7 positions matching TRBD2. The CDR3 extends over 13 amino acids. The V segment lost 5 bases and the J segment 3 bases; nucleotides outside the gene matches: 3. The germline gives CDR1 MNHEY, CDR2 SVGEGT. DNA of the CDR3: TGTGCCAGCAGTGGACTAGTTGAAGAGACCCAGTACTTC. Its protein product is CASSGLVEETQYF.

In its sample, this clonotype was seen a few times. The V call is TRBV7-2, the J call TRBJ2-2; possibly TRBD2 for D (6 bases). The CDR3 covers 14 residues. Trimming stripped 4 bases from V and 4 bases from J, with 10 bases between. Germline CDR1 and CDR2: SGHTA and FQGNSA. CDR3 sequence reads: CASSWDLFTGELFF. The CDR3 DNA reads TGTGCCAGCAGCTGGGACTTATTCACCGGGGAGCTGTTTTTT.

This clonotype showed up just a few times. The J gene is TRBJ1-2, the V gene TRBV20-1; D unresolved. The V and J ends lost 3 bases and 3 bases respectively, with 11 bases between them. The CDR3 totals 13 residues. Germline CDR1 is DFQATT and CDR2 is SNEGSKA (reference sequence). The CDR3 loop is CSASEGLDYGYTF. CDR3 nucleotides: TGCAGTGCTAGTGAGGGTCTGGACTATGGCTACACCTTC.

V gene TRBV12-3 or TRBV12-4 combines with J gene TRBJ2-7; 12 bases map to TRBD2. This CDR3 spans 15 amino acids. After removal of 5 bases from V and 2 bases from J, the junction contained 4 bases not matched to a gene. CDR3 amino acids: CASSPGLAGPYEQYF. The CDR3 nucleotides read TGTGCCAGCAGTCCGGGACTAGCGGGTCCCTACGAGCAGTACTTC.

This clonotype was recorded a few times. This CDR3 reads CASGGRGKSSYNEQFF. The CDR3, as DNA: TGTGCCAGCGGCGGTCGGGGGAAGAGCTCCTACAATGAGCAGTTCTTC. The chain joins TRBV9 to TRBJ2-1; a weak D match, TRBD2 (6 bases). V lost 7 bases to trimming and J lost 0 bases, with 17 bases between them. There are 16 residues in the CDR3. Germline assignment: CDR1 SGDLS and CDR2 YYNGEE.

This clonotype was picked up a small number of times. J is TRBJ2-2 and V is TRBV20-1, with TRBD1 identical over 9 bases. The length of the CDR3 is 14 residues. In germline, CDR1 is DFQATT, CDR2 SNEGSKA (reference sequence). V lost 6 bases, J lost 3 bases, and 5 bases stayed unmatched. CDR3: CSAFDRGDTGELFF. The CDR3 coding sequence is TGCAGTGCATTCGACAGGGGGGACACCGGGGAGCTGTTTTTT.